The source of this TCR beta chain is a study of blood T cell repertoires in COVID-19. Across the whole study: Sample material is recorded as cDNA or gDNA derived from T cells, B-cell-depleted T cells, or PBMCs.

Per the original data handling: The authors estimated nucleated cell counts from reference gene primer amplification. Generated by immunoSEQ multiplex PCR, the TCRdb table keeps only in-frame clones and is missing some. The V and J calls and clone size were taken over from that table, and D and trimming were inferred from the DNA. This table has just over 250,000 clones, 75% to 95% appearing once. Looked up from germline, CDR1 is DFQATT and CDR2 is SNEGSKA (reference sequence). The CDR3 has 11 residues. The V end was cut by 7 bases, the J end by 2 bases, with 9 bases between. V and J are TRBV20-1 and TRBJ2-7, with unresolved D. The sample consisted of peripheral blood. This TCR was recovered from a young adult with COVID-19, enrolled during active disease. CDR3 nucleotide sequence: TGCAGTGGGTTGGCAACCTACGAGCAGTACTTC. Residues: CSGLATYEQYF.